Each of the 15 T cell receptor beta chains below was sequenced from the same sample in a study of T cell repertoires in ileal Crohn's disease. The protocol was immunoSEQ multiplex PCR, while the TCRdb copy is restricted to in-frame clones and leaves out a portion. The sample yields 13,000 or so clones, about 90% seen once. Specimen: ileal tissue. Receptor source: an adult with Crohn's disease.

This chain connects TRBV9 to TRBJ2-2; D is perhaps TRBD1 (6 bases). Trimming stripped 0 bases from V and 3 bases from J, with 9 bases between. The germline gives CDR1 SGDLS, CDR2 YYNGEE. The CDR3 is 15 residues long. The CDR3 nucleotides read TGTGCCAGCAGCGTAGCAGGGGCTGACACCGGGGAGCTGTTTTTT. Amino acids: CASSVAGADTGELFF.

The chain combines TRBV11-2 with TRBJ2-5; 11 bases agree with TRBD1. Germline CDR1 SGHAT, CDR2 FQNNGV. V shed 5 bases, J shed 5 bases, and the junction held 7 bases outside the gene matches. The CDR3 has 15 residues. The CDR3 coding sequence is TGTGCCAGCAGCCCCGGACAGGGGGCTGGGGAGACCCAGTACTTC. Amino acid sequence: CASSPGQGAGETQYF.

The genes are TRBV5-4 and TRBJ2-3, with 10 nucleotides matching TRBD2. V lost 3 bases, J lost 5 bases, and 9 bases stayed unmatched. CDR3 size: 16 residues. CDR1 is SGHNT, CDR2 YYREEE, per germline (reference sequence). The CDR3 spells CASSSEKREGQDTQYF. The CDR3 DNA sequence: TGTGCCAGCAGCTCCGAAAAGCGGGAGGGCCAAGATACGCAGTATTTT.

The CDR3 nucleotides are TGCGCCAGCAGCTTAGTGAGCGGGGGCACTGAAGCTTTCTTT. Translating gives CASSLVSGGTEAFF. V is TRBV5-1 and J is TRBJ1-1, with D tentatively TRBD1 (5 bases). From germline, CDR1 is SGHRS and CDR2 YFSETQ. Trimming cost V 2 bases and J 4 bases, with 12 bases left between them. The CDR3 is made up of 14 amino acids.

The chain uses TRBV11-2 and TRBJ1-2, with no clear D. Germline-derived CDR1 and CDR2 are SGHAT and FQNNGV. The CDR3 is 13 amino acids. V lost 3 bases to trimming and J lost 3 bases, with 8 bases between them. DNA of the CDR3: TGTGCCAGCAGCTTTGCGCCCGACTATGGCTACACCTTC. Its protein product is CASSFAPDYGYTF.

The gene calls are TRBV9 and TRBJ2-1; 8 nucleotides align to TRBD2. CDR1 and CDR2 (germline): SGDLS, YYNGEE. The CDR3 sequence is 15 residues long. V shed 0 bases, J shed 9 bases, and the junction held 8 bases outside the gene matches. CDR3 region: CASSVATGGAGEQFF. CDR3 coding DNA: TGTGCCAGCAGCGTAGCTACGGGGGGGGCGGGTGAGCAGTTCTTC.

CDR3 nucleotides: TGTGCCAGTAGTATCGCGGAAGGTGATACGCAGTATTTT. It codes for CASSIAEGDTQYF. The rearrangement uses TRBV19 and TRBJ2-3; D gene ambiguous. The V gene's germline CDR1 is LNHDA and CDR2 SQIVND (reference sequence). CDR3 length: 13 amino acids. The V gene lost 3 bases and the J gene lost 6 bases, with 10 bases spanning the gap.

The V call is TRBV11-2, the J call TRBJ1-5, with 11 nucleotides matching TRBD1. The trim removed 1 base at V and 4 bases at J, leaving 6 bases unmatched. Germline CDR1 is SGHAT and CDR2 is FQNNGV. This CDR3 has 17 amino acids. This CDR3 is CASSLGLGTGGNQPQHF. The DNA of the CDR3 is TGTGCCAGCAGCTTAGGCTTAGGGACAGGGGGTAATCAGCCCCAGCATTTT.

The chain employs TRBV4-1 and TRBJ2-1; 7 bases match TRBD2. The CDR3 contains 15 residues. Germline loops: CDR1 MGHRA, CDR2 YSYEKL. The J segment lost 9 bases and the V segment lost 1 base, leaving 9 bases of the junction unmatched. CDR3 loop: CASSQGTGRASEQFF. CDR3 nucleotides: TGCGCCAGCAGCCAAGGTACGGGGAGGGCCAGTGAGCAGTTCTTC.

The chain joins TRBV6-5 to TRBJ2-7, with 11 bases fitting TRBD1. Trimming took 2 bases from V and 4 from J; bases not matched to a gene: 4. The CDR3 is made up of 15 amino acids. Germline CDR1 is MNHEY and CDR2 is SVGAGI. This CDR3 is CASSYRDRGLYEQYF. In nucleotides, the CDR3 is TGTGCCAGCAGTTACCGGGACAGGGGGTTATACGAGCAGTACTTC.

The rearrangement uses TRBV15 and TRBJ1-1, with D perhaps matching TRBD1 (6 bases). The V end lost 2 bases, the J end lost 5 bases, and 12 bases lay between the germline ends. This CDR3 has 14 amino acids. Germline V gives CDR1 LNHNV, CDR2 YYDKDF (reference sequence). DNA for the CDR3: TGTGCCACCAGCAGAAGGGGGGGTGGGACTGAAGCTTTCTTT. This gives the protein CATSRRGGGTEAFF.

The CDR3 DNA reads as TGTGCCAGCAGAGGACTAGCGGGAGGGTATGAGCAGTTCTTC. This encodes CASRGLAGGYEQFF. V is TRBV6-4 and J is TRBJ2-1; 15 bases map to TRBD2. V lost 6 bases, J lost 8 bases, and 2 bases stayed unmatched. The CDR3 is 14 amino acids. Germline CDR1 MRHNA, CDR2 SNTAGT.

The V call is TRBV19, the J call TRBJ2-1; 8 bases agree with TRBD2. Trimming took 3 bases from V and 7 from J; bases not matched to a gene: 14. The CDR3 has 17 residues. Germline CDR1 is LNHDA and CDR2 is SQIVND (reference sequence). The CDR3 sequence is CASSILRAGGQGNEQFF. In nucleotides, the CDR3 is TGTGCCAGTAGTATCCTCCGGGCGGGGGGCCAAGGGAATGAGCAGTTCTTC.

The rearrangement uses TRBV7-9 and TRBJ2-7; 7 bases fit TRBD1. The CDR3 covers 12 residues. V was clipped by 8 bases and J by 3 bases; unmatched bases: 4. Germline CDR1 and CDR2: SEHNR and FQNEAQ (reference sequence). The CDR3 protein is CASRQGGYEQYF. In DNA form, the CDR3 reads TGTGCCAGCCGACAGGGCGGCTACGAGCAGTACTTC.

The V call is TRBV11-2, the J call TRBJ1-6, with 8 bases fitting TRBD1. The CDR3 runs to 15 residues. Trimming removed 7 bases from V and 10 bases from J; junction bases left unmatched: 12. Per the germline V gene, CDR1 is SGHAT and CDR2 is FQNNGV. The chain's CDR3 is CASTINGQGESPLHF. DNA for the CDR3: TGTGCCAGCACCATAAACGGACAGGGAGAATCACCCCTCCACTTT.